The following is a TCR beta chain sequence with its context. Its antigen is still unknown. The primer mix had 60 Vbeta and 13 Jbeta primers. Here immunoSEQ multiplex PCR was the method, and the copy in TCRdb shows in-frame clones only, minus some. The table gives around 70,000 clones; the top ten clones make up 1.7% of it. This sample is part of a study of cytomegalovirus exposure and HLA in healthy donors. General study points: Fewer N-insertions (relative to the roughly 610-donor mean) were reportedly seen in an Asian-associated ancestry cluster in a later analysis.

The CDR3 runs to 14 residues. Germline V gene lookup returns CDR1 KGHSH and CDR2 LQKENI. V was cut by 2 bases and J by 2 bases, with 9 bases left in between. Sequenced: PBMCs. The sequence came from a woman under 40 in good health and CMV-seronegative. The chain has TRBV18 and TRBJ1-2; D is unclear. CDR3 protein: CASSPSGPNYGYTF. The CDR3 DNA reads TGTGCCAGCTCACCAAGCGGGCCCAACTATGGCTACACCTTC.